The clone carrying this T cell receptor beta chain appeared a single time. Its antigen remains unknown. TCRdb's copy holds only in-frame clones and misses some; the assay was immunoSEQ multiplex PCR. The repertoire holds 14,000 or so clones, 80% seen once, with around a sixth in the top ten. This sample is drawn from a study of vaccination effects on CD4 cells after COVID-19. Looking at the study overall: Each of a few convalescent patients underwent sampling at an early and a late point after vaccination. Post-vaccine samples followed the second dose by a median of 72 days.

Pools of viral peptides were used by the ViraFEST assay to expand antigen-specific CD4+ T cells ahead of sequencing. Researchers isolated CD4+ T cells once around 11 days of culture had elapsed. Between March and December 2020, the person had a SARS-CoV-2 infection that PCR confirmed. All participants had two doses of either the BNT162b2 or mRNA-1273 vaccine. Replacing half the medium with IL-2 medium was done on days 3 and 7. Notes on the study in general: Both infection-induced and vaccine-induced clones contracted markedly at late post-vaccination timepoints.

Germline V gene lookup returns CDR1 SGHRS and CDR2 YFSETQ. V lost 4 bases and J lost 3, with 14 bases in between. The CDR3 covers 14 residues. The receptor was derived from a human donor who had a prior SARS-CoV-2 infection. Sequenced here: CD4+ T cells from PBMCs cultured with SARS-CoV-2 spike peptides, sampled after COVID-19 vaccination. V usage is TRBV5-1 and J usage is TRBJ2-7; possible D gene TRBD2, 6 bases. CDR3: CASSGPGASYEQYF. In nucleotides, the CDR3 is TGCGCCAGCAGCGGCCCGGGAGCCAGCTACGAGCAGTACTTC. The variable domain in full, completed from reference TRBV5-1 and TRBJ2-7, reads KAGVTQTPRYLIKTRGQQVTLSCSPISGHRSVSWYQQTPGQGLQFLFEYFSETQRNKGNFPGRFSGRQFSNSRSEMNVSTLELGDSALYLCASSGPGASYEQYFGPGTRLTVT.